The 24 T cell receptor beta chains reported below all come from one sample, sequenced in a study of T cells in Graves' hyperthyroidism and ophthalmopathy. RNA transcripts served as the template for amplifying TCR beta CDR3 regions. Using the HTBI primer set, a first-round RT-PCR was run on the TCR CDR3. Each CDR3 protein gets one entry after TCRdb re-called the multiplex PCR reads with MiXCR. The sample carries roughly 660,000 distinct CDR3 sequences, 15% to 20% recorded once. Sequencing input: blood. These receptors all come from a man aged 50-60 years with Graves' hyperthyroidism.

CDR3 amino acids: CASSQDRDRLPNTGELFF. The CDR3 DNA reads TGTGCCAGCAGCCAAGATCGAGATAGACTACCGAACACCGGGGAGCTGTTTTTT. The V gene is TRBV3-1, the J gene TRBJ2-2; D is perhaps TRBD2 (5 bases). The germline V gene has CDR1 LGHDT and CDR2 YNNKEL (reference sequence). CDR3 length: 18 residues. Trimming took off 0 bases at V and 0 bases at J, with 14 bases between the two ends. The full variable domain, in which reference TRBV3-1 and TRBJ2-2 provide the parts outside the CDR3, is DTAVSQTPKYLVTQMGNDKSIKCEQNLGHDTMYWYKQDSKKFLKIMFSYNNKELIINETVPNRFSPKSPDKAHLNLHINSLELGDSAVYFCASSQDRDRLPNTGELFFGEGSRLTVL.

On this clonotype: This could be a read error, since a much larger clone is one nucleotide away. The chain carries TRBV2 and TRBJ2-7; D perhaps matches TRBD2 (6 bases). CDR1 and CDR2 (germline): SNHLY, FYNNEI. This CDR3 is 15 amino acids long. This CDR3 reads CASSPTATSFHEHYF. In nucleotides, the CDR3 is TGTGCCAGCAGCCCCACCGCAACTAGCTTCCACGAGCATTACTTC.

With regard to this clonotype: Just one base apart from a much larger clone, this may be a read error. This chain uses TRBV27 with TRBJ2-1; possible D gene TRBD1, 5 bases. Per the germline V gene, CDR1 is MNHEY and CDR2 is SMNVEV (reference sequence). This CDR3 has 16 amino acids. CDR3 in amino acids: CASSLLGVSSYNGQFF. CDR3 sequence (DNA): TGTGCCAGCAGTTTATTAGGGGTGAGCTCCTACAATGGGCAGTTCTTC.

The CDR3 sequence is CASSLSRVGPYNEQFF. Written as DNA, the CDR3 is TGTGCCAGCAGCTTAAGCCGTGTTGGGCCCTACAATGAGCAGTTCTTC. The V gene is TRBV7-3, the J gene TRBJ2-1; D remains unclear. The ends were cut back, 1 base at V and 2 bases at J, with 12 bases in the middle. The length of the CDR3 is 16 residues. Germline-derived CDR1 and CDR2 are SGHTA and FQGTGA.

This clonotype was detected once. A read error may be the cause here, since a much bigger clone is one base away. The chain joins TRBV7-9 to TRBJ2-2; TRBD1 matches 11 bases. Germline CDR1 reads SEHNR; CDR2 reads FQNEAQ (reference sequence). This CDR3 is built from 17 residues. The CDR3 DNA is TGTGCCAGCAGCTTTGTGAAGGACAGGGGGCTCTCCGGGGAGCTGTCTTTT. Translated, it gives CASSFVKDRGLSGELSF.

This chain links TRBV7-9 with TRBJ2-1; a possible D gene is TRBD1 (6 bases). Germline values: CDR1 SEHNR, CDR2 FQNEAQ (reference sequence). Trimming removed 6 bases at V and 4 bases at J, with 19 bases between. CDR3 length equals 16 residues. The CDR3 sequence is CASSAWQGTRYNEQFF. The CDR3, as DNA: TGTGCCAGCAGTGCCTGGCAAGGGACAAGGTACAATGAGCAGTTCTTC.

The chain is built from TRBV19 and TRBJ2-1; possible D gene TRBD1, 6 bases. The germline V gene has CDR1 LNHDA and CDR2 SQIVND (reference sequence). V was cut by 4 bases and J by 4 bases, with 14 bases left in between. This CDR3 region has 15 residues. The CDR3 loop reads CASSRQVGSYNEQFF. For the CDR3, the DNA is TGTGCCAGTAGTAGACAGGTAGGGAGTTACAATGAGCAGTTCTTC.

This clonotype was seen at least ten times. The rearrangement joins TRBV11-1 to TRBJ1-1; 10 positions match TRBD1. Germline V CDR1 and CDR2: SGHAT, FQDESV (reference sequence). The length of the CDR3 is 17 residues. J gave up 2 bases and V 5 bases, and 11 bases lay outside the gene matches. CDR3 in DNA: TGTGCCAGCAGCACCAGACAGGGGGCGGCGACTAACACTGAAGCTTTCTTT. Encoded protein: CASSTRQGAATNTEAFF.

This rearrangement joins TRBV11-3 to TRBJ2-7, with D perhaps given as TRBD1 or TRBD2 (5 bases each). Germline lookup yields CDR1 SGHNT and CDR2 YENEEA. CDR3 length: 16 amino acids. Trimming left V 4 bases short and J 6 bases short, with 22 bases between. CDR3 residues: CASSSSQQGAPGEQYF. The CDR3 DNA reads as TGTGCCAGCAGCTCTTCGCAGCAGGGAGCACCCGGCGAGCAGTACTTC.

On this clonotype itself: A read error may be the cause here, since a much bigger clone is one base away. The J gene is TRBJ1-4, the V gene TRBV12-3 or TRBV12-4; TRBD1 is a possible D gene (6 bases). V was pared by 7 bases and J by 3 bases, with 12 bases between. The CDR3 length is 14 residues. The CDR3 loop reads CASNPGHANEKLFF. As DNA, the CDR3 is TGTGCCAGCAATCCGGGACACGCTAATGAAAAACTGTTTTTT.

This clonotype was seen many times. At one end, the junction sequence differs from germline, possibly due to a read error. The gene calls are TRBV7-3 and TRBJ2-1, with D possibly matching TRBD2 (6 bases). The CDR3 is 15 residues long. CDR1 is SGHTA, CDR2 FQGTGA, per germline. Here the CDR3 reads CASSLTGSSYNEQFF. The CDR3 DNA is TGTGCCAGCAGTTTAACCGGGAGCTCCTACAATGAGCAGTTCTTC.

A few counts support this clonotype. This chain connects TRBV12-3 or TRBV12-4 to TRBJ1-4, with 9 bases fitting TRBD1. The CDR3 is 15 amino acids. Unmatched junction bases numbered 6, after V lost 6 bases and J lost 4 bases. In nucleotides, the CDR3 is TGTGCCAGCAGAACTACAGGGGGCGGTAATGAAAAACTGTTTTTT. It translates to CASRTTGGGNEKLFF.

In this sample, this clonotype turned up many times. The CDR3 is CASSLEGQGIETQYF. The CDR3 bases are TGTGCCAGCAGTTTAGAGGGACAGGGGATTGAGACCCAGTACTTC. J is TRBJ2-5 and V is TRBV28; 10 nucleotides line up with TRBD1. The J segment lost 5 bases and the V segment lost 2 bases, leaving 5 bases of the junction unmatched. The CDR3 sequence is 15 residues long. The germline V gene has CDR1 MDHEN and CDR2 SYDVKM.

The sample holds a few counts of this clonotype. This chain joins TRBV11-2 and TRBJ1-1; no clear D gene. The length of the CDR3 is 16 residues. V was pared by 0 bases and J by 4 bases, with 15 bases between. Germline loops: CDR1 SGHAT, CDR2 FQNNGV. Here the CDR3 DNA reads TGTGCCAGCAGCTTAGATCAGCGGCTGTGGAGCACTGAAGCTTTCTTT. Its translation: CASSLDQRLWSTEAFF.

This clonotype showed up many times. The genes are TRBV5-5 and TRBJ2-5; D might be TRBD1 or TRBD2, each matching 5 bases. The CDR3 runs 16 residues. Trimming pared 1 base from V and 5 bases from J, leaving 18 bases between. Per germline, CDR1 SGHKS and CDR2 YYEKEE (reference sequence). CDR3 residues: CASSLTQAGDGETQYF. The CDR3 coding sequence is TGTGCCAGCAGCTTGACCCAGGCCGGGGACGGGGAGACCCAGTACTTC.

There are a few counts of this clonotype. The J gene is TRBJ2-1, the V gene TRBV20-1; D possibly matches TRBD1 or TRBD2 (6 bases each). V was trimmed by 3 bases and J by 8 bases, leaving 8 bases between them. The CDR3 contains 11 residues. Germline V gene sequence: CDR1 DFQATT, CDR2 SNEGSKA (reference sequence). CDR3 protein: CSARGGDEQFF. The CDR3 bases are TGCAGTGCTAGGGGGGGCGATGAGCAGTTCTTC.

This chain uses TRBV19 with TRBJ2-7; possibly TRBD1 or TRBD2 for D (5 bases each). CDR1 is LNHDA and CDR2 is SQIVND in the germline V gene (reference sequence). The V end lost 5 bases, the J end lost 7 bases, and 21 bases lay between the germline ends. This CDR3 spans 15 amino acids. The CDR3 DNA sequence: TGTGCCAGTAGTTCGATTACGGGACGGATGATAGAGCAGTACTTC. Its translation is CASSSITGRMIEQYF.

This clonotype showed up many times. The chain uses TRBV27 and TRBJ2-5, with D possibly matching TRBD2 (5 bases). V shed 8 bases and J shed 5 bases, with 30 bases lying between them. The CDR3 loop spans 18 amino acids. CDR1 and CDR2 (germline): MNHEY, SMNVEV (reference sequence). This CDR3 is CASASTTSGPRVEETQYF. For the CDR3, the DNA is TGTGCCAGCGCCTCGACTACCTCGGGCCCTCGGGTGGAGGAGACCCAGTACTTC.

In this sample, this clonotype turned up many times. The V gene is TRBV2, the J gene TRBJ1-1; the D is unclear. Germline CDR1 and CDR2: SNHLY and FYNNEI. CDR3 length: 12 amino acids. V shed 6 bases and J shed 4 bases, with 9 bases lying between them. In DNA, the CDR3 is TGTGCCAGCAGCAACAGCTTCACTGAAGCTTTCTTT. This translates into CASSNSFTEAFF. The complete variable domain, with remaining parts taken from reference TRBV2 and TRBJ1-1, reads EPEVTQTPSHQVTQMGQEVILRCVPISNHLYFYWYRQILGQKVEFLVSFYNNEISEKSEIFDDQFSVERPDGSNFTLKIRSTKLEDSAMYFCASSNSFTEAFFGQGTRLTVV.

The gene calls are TRBV12-3 or TRBV12-4 and TRBJ1-2; TRBD1 is a possible D gene (5 bases). This CDR3 has 11 amino acids. The V end was cut by 10 bases, the J end by 8 bases, with 14 bases between. The chain's CDR3 is CATGNPLGYTF. CDR3 in DNA: TGTGCCACAGGGAATCCCTTAGGCTACACCTTC.

The J gene is TRBJ2-2, the V gene TRBV20-1, with D hard to call. V was trimmed by 3 bases and J by 5 bases, leaving 13 bases between them. Germline CDR1 is DFQATT and CDR2 is SNEGSKA (reference sequence). The CDR3 has 14 amino acids. This CDR3 reads CSASSLVGTGELFF. In nucleotides, the CDR3 is TGCAGTGCTAGCTCCCTGGTGGGGACCGGGGAGCTGTTTTTT.

This clonotype was picked up many times. The rearrangement joins TRBV10-3 to TRBJ1-2, with TRBD1 matching 9 bases. J gave up 0 bases and V 4 bases, and 21 bases lay outside the gene matches. Germline V gives CDR1 ENHRY, CDR2 SYGVKD. The CDR3 totals 21 residues. The CDR3 region is CAISALGAWDRASTANYGYTF. In nucleotides, the CDR3 is TGTGCCATCAGTGCCCTCGGAGCTTGGGACAGGGCTTCGACCGCTAACTATGGCTACACCTTC.

This clonotype was seen more than once but under ten times. V and J are TRBV9 and TRBJ1-5, with D unresolved. V lost 3 bases and J lost 3, with 13 bases in between. The CDR3 is 15 amino acids. Germline V gene lookup returns CDR1 SGDLS and CDR2 YYNGEE. The CDR3 loop reads CASSALAGLNQPQHF. DNA of the CDR3: TGTGCCAGCAGCGCCCTAGCTGGGCTCAATCAGCCCCAGCATTTT.

Many counts were recorded for this clonotype. This chain uses TRBV20-1 with TRBJ1-2; D gene uncertain. This CDR3 contains 10 residues. The V gene lost 5 bases and the J gene lost 0 bases, with 1 base spanning the gap. Germline lookup yields CDR1 DFQATT and CDR2 SNEGSKA (reference sequence). CDR3 amino acids: CSASNYGYTF. The CDR3 bases are TGCAGTGCTTCTAACTATGGCTACACCTTC.